The count of the clone carrying this T cell receptor beta chain is one. Its antigen remains unidentified. Within the sample, other DNA sequences also encode this same CDR3. The data derive from a study of T cell responses to AZD1222 COVID-19 vaccine. The germline CDR1 and CDR2 sequences are DFQATT and SNEGSKA (reference sequence). V lost 1 base and J 5 bases, leaving 2 bases between the germline ends. There are 10 residues in the CDR3. The study, taken as a whole, reports: All repertoire sampling was performed exclusively after the peak T cell response. Most donors were white British, females outnumbered males, and clonal diversity was possibly underestimated.

Assay used: immunoSEQ multiplex PCR; TCRdb lists only in-frame clones, some missing. Of about 140,000 clones listed, around nine tenths are singletons. The genes are TRBV20-1 and TRBJ2-5, with D unresolved. Sample: peripheral blood, taken 28 days after the second AZD1222 dose. The clonotype comes from an adult who received the AZD1222 COVID-19 vaccine. CDR3 sequence reads: CSARAETQYF. CDR3 in DNA: TGCAGTGCTAGAGCGGAGACCCAGTACTTC.